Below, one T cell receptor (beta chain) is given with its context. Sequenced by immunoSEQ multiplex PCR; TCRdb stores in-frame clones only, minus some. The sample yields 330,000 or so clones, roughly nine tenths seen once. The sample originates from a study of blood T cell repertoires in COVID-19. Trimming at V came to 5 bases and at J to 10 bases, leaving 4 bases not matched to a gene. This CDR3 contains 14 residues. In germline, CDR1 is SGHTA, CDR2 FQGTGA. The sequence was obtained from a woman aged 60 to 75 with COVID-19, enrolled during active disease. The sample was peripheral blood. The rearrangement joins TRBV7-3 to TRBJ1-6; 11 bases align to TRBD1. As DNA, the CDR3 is TGTGCCAGCAGCCTAGGGACAGGGGGATCACCCCTCCACTTT. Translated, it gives CASSLGTGGSPLHF.